The rows below give T cell receptor beta chains drawn from one sample of a study of shared clonotypes between healthy human individuals. Profiled with immunoSEQ multiplex PCR; TCRdb holds only in-frame clones, not every one. The sample consists of a few million clones, just under 95% of them appearing once. The sample comprised naive CD4+ T cells from PBMCs. The receptors were sampled from a man aged 18 to 29 in good health. Some clones in this sample may be carry-over from other donors' samples. CDR3s include the opening cysteine and the closing phenylalanine or tryptophan. The D gene is left open where the match is weak. Expanded clones get a size class; other rows say once, few or many, or leave the size out.

V	D	size	J	CDR3	DNA
TRBV28	-	-	TRBJ1-1	CASGDMNTEAFF	TGTGCCAGCGGCGACATGAACACTGAAGCTTTCTTT
TRBV18	-	once	TRBJ1-1	CASSPHRDMNTEAFF	TGTGCCAGCTCACCCCACAGGGACATGAACACTGAAGCTTTCTTT
TRBV28	TRBD1	-	TRBJ1-2	CASSSPGTGRDGYTF	TGTGCCAGCAGTAGTCCCGGGACAGGGCGGGATGGCTACACCTTC
TRBV28	-	-	TRBJ2-3	CASSRPRTSTDTQYF	TGTGCCAGCAGCCGACCTAGGACTAGCACAGATACGCAGTATTTT
TRBV18	TRBD2	-	TRBJ2-7	CASSPGSPLAGGREQYF	TGTGCCAGCTCACCAGGATCACCCCTAGCGGGAGGGCGCGAGCAGTACTTC
TRBV5-1	TRBD1	-	TRBJ2-5	CASSEGTAQETQYF	TGCGCCAGCAGCGAAGGGACAGCCCAAGAGACCCAGTACTTC
TRBV6-5	-	-	TRBJ2-7	CATAGSQHEQYF	TGTGCCACCGCCGGGAGCCAACACGAGCAGTACTTC
TRBV11-2	TRBD1	-	TRBJ1-1	CASSGTGDTEAFF	TGTGCCAGCAGCGGGACAGGGGACACTGAAGCTTTCTTT
TRBV25-1	-	-	TRBJ1-3	CASSEGTAGNTIYF	TGTGCCAGCAGTGAAGGAACAGCTGGAAACACCATATATTTT
TRBV18	-	-	TRBJ1-1	CASSQEPSGEAFF	TGTGCCAGCTCACAAGAGCCCTCAGGTGAAGCTTTCTTT
TRBV18	-	-	TRBJ2-3	CASSPLTALTSNTQYF	TGTGCCAGCTCACCACTGACAGCCCTGACCTCGAATACGCAGTATTTT
TRBV5-1	-	-	TRBJ2-7	CASSLGGMASYEQYF	TGCGCCAGCAGCTTGGGGGGGATGGCTAGCTACGAGCAGTACTTC
TRBV7-2	-	-	TRBJ1-5	CASSLNRDSNQPQHF	TGTGCCAGCAGCCTAAACCGGGATAGCAATCAGCCCCAGCATTTT
TRBV15	-	-	TRBJ2-2	CATRNRVASGTGELFF	TGTGCCACCAGAAACAGGGTAGCTTCGGGCACCGGGGAGCTGTTTTTT
TRBV28	-	-	TRBJ1-2	CASHLYVGSGYTF	TGTGCCAGCCATCTGTACGTGGGGAGTGGCTACACCTTC
TRBV27	-	once	TRBJ2-7	CASSGRSGTRTYEQYF	TGTGCCAGCAGTGGGAGATCGGGGACACGGACGTACGAGCAGTACTTC
TRBV5-4	-	-	TRBJ1-2	CASSFAGANYGYTF	TGTGCCAGCAGCTTTGCGGGAGCTAACTATGGCTACACCTTC